This T cell receptor beta chain emerged from a study of blood T cell repertoires in COVID-19. Study context: Researchers got acute and convalescent COVID-19 samples from the United States, Italy and Spain.

Per the original methods: Reference gene primer amplification gave nucleated cell count estimates. Some clones are missing from TCRdb's copy, which holds only in-frame ones; the method was immunoSEQ multiplex PCR. The D gene and trimming were derived from the DNA, and the V and J assignments and clone size from that table. The sample lists about 320,000 clones, around 90% occurring once. Donors in Cohort 3 who had recovered were those with two negative PCRs, healthcare professional clearance, or resolution of their symptoms. Germline assignment: CDR1 KGHSH and CDR2 LQKENI. Trimming took 3 bases from V and 0 from J; bases not matched to a gene: 4. The CDR3 is made up of 16 amino acids.

The chain has TRBV18 and TRBJ1-3; TRBD1 aligns across 8 bases. The sequenced sample was PBMCs or T cells enriched from blood (not recorded which). The TCR originated in a woman aged 25-40 years who had recovered from COVID-19. The CDR3 loop reads CASSPNTGGSGNTIYF. CDR3 DNA: TGTGCCAGCTCACCTAATACAGGGGGCTCTGGAAACACCATATATTTT. The variable domain in full, completed from reference TRBV18 and TRBJ1-3, reads NAGVMQNPRHLVRRRGQEARLRCSPMKGHSHVYWYRQLPEEGLKFMVYLQKENIIDESGMPKERFSAEFPKEGPSILRIQQVVRGDSAAYFCASSPNTGGSGNTIYFGEGSWLTVV.